This entry features one TCR beta chain sequence. Germline V gene lookup returns CDR1 SGHRS and CDR2 YFSETQ. The CDR3 has 12 amino acids. The ends were cut back, 5 bases at V and 6 bases at J, with 11 bases in the middle. This sample stems from a study of blood T cell repertoires in COVID-19. Overall study context: Samples representing acute and convalescent COVID-19 were sourced from the United States, Italy and Spain. T cells, B-cell-depleted T cells, or PBMCs provided the cDNA or gDNA that served as material.

Source study methods: Scientists estimated how many nucleated cells there were by amplifying reference gene primers. The assay was immunoSEQ multiplex PCR, and TCRdb's table has in-frame clones only and misses some. The DNA gave D and trimming, while V, J and clone size come from that table. The table has more than 150,000 clones, 89% seen once; the top ten hold roughly 3.1%. The material sequenced was peripheral blood. The rearrangement links TRBV5-1 to TRBJ1-2; D may be TRBD1 (5 bases). This receptor was obtained from a man in his fifties or sixties with acute or convalescent COVID-19. The CDR3 reads CASRGLSHGYTF. CDR3 DNA sequence: TGCGCCAGCAGGGGGCTTTCACATGGCTACACCTTC.